The 5 T cell receptor beta chains in this list originate from one sample, sequenced in a study of T cell changes during pregnancy in multiple sclerosis (dated by TCRdb to the late 2010s). Receptor amplification or capture employed the immunoSEQ multiplex PCR assay. TCRdb limited this immuneACCESS table to in-frame rearrangements with V and J called. A share of clones is missing; checked studies link under half to unresolved V genes, and the rest is unexplained. The sample table records about 50,000 clones; 80% to 95% of these occur just once. Roughly 0.6% of the sample rests with the top ten. The sample in question was CD4+ T cells from peripheral blood mononuclear cells, obtained after pregnancy. The receptors derive from a female donor in good health, enrolled as a control in a pregnancy study.

There are a few counts of this clone. This rearrangement joins TRBV9 to TRBJ2-1; the D gene is possibly TRBD1 (6 bases). Germline CDR1 SGDLS, CDR2 YYNGEE. Trimming left V 0 bases short and J 7 bases short, with 14 bases between. The length of the CDR3 is 15 residues. This CDR3 is CASSVVGDMRNEQFF. Written as DNA, the CDR3 is TGTGCCAGCAGCGTAGTAGGGGACATGAGGAATGAGCAGTTCTTC. The variable domain in full, completed from reference TRBV9 and TRBJ2-1, reads DSGVTQTPKHLITATGQRVTLRCSPRSGDLSVYWYQQSLDQGLQFLIQYYNGEERAKGNILERFSAQQFPDLHSELNLSSLELGDSALYFCASSVVGDMRNEQFFGPGTRLTVL.

The chain carries TRBV25-1 and TRBJ2-3; D is ambiguous. CDR1 and CDR2 (germline): MGHDK, SYGVNS. The CDR3 loop spans 13 amino acids. Trimming cost V 4 bases and J 1 base, with 6 bases left between them. The CDR3 DNA is TGTGCCAGCAGTGTAACAGGCACAGATACGCAGTATTTT. This gives the protein CASSVTGTDTQYF.

This clone came up a few times. The chain links TRBV20-1 to TRBJ1-4; TRBD1 might be the D (6 bases). V lost 2 bases, J lost 11 bases, and 9 bases lay in between. This CDR3 has 11 residues. Germline V lookup: CDR1 DFQATT, CDR2 SNEGSKA (reference sequence). CDR3 nucleotide sequence: TGCAGTGCTAGATTCACAGGGAAACTGTTTTTT. Residues: CSARFTGKLFF.

The rearrangement links TRBV11-1 to TRBJ2-3; TRBD2 matches at 9 bases. CDR1 SGHAT and CDR2 FQDESV come from the germline V gene (reference sequence). The CDR3 totals 15 residues. Losses at the gene ends were 3 bases for V and 6 bases for J; bases not matched to a gene: 7. Here the CDR3 reads CASSFGAGGRDTQYF. The DNA of the CDR3 is TGTGCCAGCAGCTTCGGCGCGGGAGGGCGGGATACGCAGTATTTT.

The chain combines TRBV5-1 with TRBJ1-3, with 7 bases fitting TRBD1. The CDR3 runs 14 residues. Germline-derived CDR1 and CDR2 are SGHRS and YFSETQ. The V segment lost 3 bases and the J segment 4 bases; nucleotides outside the gene matches: 4. In nucleotides, the CDR3 is TGCGCCAGCAGCTCCGGGACAGACGGAAACACCATATATTTT. It codes for CASSSGTDGNTIYF.